Listed below are T cell receptor beta chains from one sample, sequenced in a study of T cell changes during pregnancy in multiple sclerosis. The repertoire was sequenced with immunoSEQ multiplex PCR; TCRdb's copy has only in-frame clones and lacks some. The sample shows around 30,000 clones, 85% to 95% of them seen only once. The specimen comprised CD4+ T cells from peripheral blood mononuclear cells, sampled after pregnancy. These TCRs come from a female donor with multiple sclerosis, enrolled in a pregnancy study. CDR3s include the opening cysteine and the closing phenylalanine or tryptophan. D genes are given only for firm matches.

J gene: TRBJ2-7
V gene: TRBV5-1
D gene: NA
CDR3 length: 13
CDR3 protein: CASSLGTPEEQYF

J gene: TRBJ1-6
V gene: TRBV10-3
D gene: TRBD1
CDR3 length: 13
CDR3 protein: CAIKGQEVSPLHF

J gene: TRBJ2-6
V gene: TRBV19
D gene: TRBD2
CDR3 length: 15
CDR3 protein: CASIPGGSGANVLTF

J gene: TRBJ2-7
V gene: TRBV10-1
D gene: TRBD2
CDR3 length: 16
CDR3 protein: CASSGTSGELPNEQYF

J gene: TRBJ2-3
V gene: TRBV19
D gene: TRBD2
CDR3 length: 17
CDR3 protein: CASSPGLAGGHTDTQYF

J gene: TRBJ2-6
V gene: TRBV6-4
D gene: TRBD2
CDR3 length: 17
CDR3 protein: CASSPAGVSSGANVLTF

J gene: TRBJ1-2
V gene: TRBV4-3
D gene: NA
CDR3 length: 13
CDR3 protein: CASSQEGGGGYTF

J gene: TRBJ2-1
V gene: TRBV6-6
D gene: NA
CDR3 length: 14
CDR3 protein: CASSYMTDSREQFF

J gene: TRBJ2-2
V gene: TRBV7-6
D gene: TRBD1
CDR3 length: 17
CDR3 protein: CASSPRYRGQNTGELFF

J gene: TRBJ1-1
V gene: TRBV5-1
D gene: TRBD1
CDR3 length: 14
CDR3 protein: CASSPSGDSTEAFF

J gene: TRBJ2-1
V gene: TRBV10-2
D gene: TRBD2
CDR3 length: 13
CDR3 protein: CASSEGSGHEQFF

J gene: TRBJ1-2
V gene: TRBV7-6
D gene: TRBD1
CDR3 length: 14
CDR3 protein: CASSLGTGDYGYTF

J gene: TRBJ1-2
V gene: TRBV27
D gene: NA
CDR3 length: 12
CDR3 protein: CASSSSGTDGTF

J gene: TRBJ1-1
V gene: TRBV19
D gene: TRBD1
CDR3 length: 15
CDR3 protein: CASTTTGARNTEAFF

J gene: TRBJ1-3
V gene: TRBV30
D gene: NA
CDR3 length: 13
CDR3 protein: CAWAESSGNTIYF

J gene: TRBJ1-2
V gene: TRBV25-1
D gene: TRBD1
CDR3 length: 13
CDR3 protein: CASRQGAGYGYTF

J gene: TRBJ2-3
V gene: TRBV6-4
D gene: NA
CDR3 length: 13
CDR3 protein: CARRRTASHTQYF

J gene: TRBJ1-2
V gene: TRBV5-1
D gene: NA
CDR3 length: 13
CDR3 protein: CASSLDPVYGYTF

J gene: TRBJ1-2
V gene: TRBV11-2
D gene: NA
CDR3 length: 15
CDR3 protein: CASSQKGIYPNGYTF

J gene: TRBJ2-1
V gene: TRBV7-2
D gene: TRBD1
CDR3 length: 15
CDR3 protein: CASSYGTGNYNEQFF

J gene: TRBJ2-3
V gene: TRBV11-3
D gene: TRBD2
CDR3 length: 16
CDR3 protein: CASSPSRAGGRDTQYF

J gene: TRBJ1-3
V gene: TRBV6-6
D gene: NA
CDR3 length: 15
CDR3 protein: CASNMVSSSGNTIYF

J gene: TRBJ1-1
V gene: TRBV13
D gene: NA
CDR3 length: 14
CDR3 protein: CASSLGVPINEAFF

J gene: TRBJ1-1
V gene: TRBV5-1
D gene: NA
CDR3 length: 15
CDR3 protein: CASSFLVFRNTEAFF

J gene: TRBJ2-7
V gene: TRBV7-2
D gene: TRBD2
CDR3 length: 14
CDR3 protein: CASSLGTSAYEQYF

J gene: TRBJ1-1
V gene: TRBV6-6
D gene: NA
CDR3 length: 12
CDR3 protein: CASSDRGTEAFF

J gene: TRBJ2-5
V gene: TRBV11-2
D gene: TRBD2
CDR3 length: 12
CDR3 protein: CASRGRVETQYF

J gene: TRBJ1-5
V gene: TRBV2
D gene: NA
CDR3 length: 12
CDR3 protein: CASSVGRQPQHF

J gene: TRBJ2-5
V gene: TRBV9
D gene: TRBD2
CDR3 length: 16
CDR3 protein: CASSVGPGGWGETQYF

J gene: TRBJ1-1
V gene: TRBV6-5
D gene: TRBD1
CDR3 length: 14
CDR3 protein: CASTSTGGGDEAFF

J gene: TRBJ2-1
V gene: TRBV7-9
D gene: NA
CDR3 length: 14
CDR3 protein: CASSFTAGSNEQFF

J gene: TRBJ1-3
V gene: TRBV10-3
D gene: NA
CDR3 length: 13
CDR3 protein: CATRRDSGNTIYF

J gene: TRBJ2-6
V gene: TRBV29-1
D gene: NA
CDR3 length: 14
CDR3 protein: CSVLRGSGANVLTF

J gene: TRBJ1-2
V gene: TRBV27
D gene: TRBD1
CDR3 length: 17
CDR3 protein: CASSEGQGARIDYGYTF

J gene: TRBJ2-5
V gene: TRBV6-1
D gene: TRBD2
CDR3 length: 15
CDR3 protein: CASSNQLAGGETQYF

J gene: TRBJ2-7
V gene: TRBV27
D gene: TRBD1
CDR3 length: 15
CDR3 protein: CASSLGGTGYYEQYF

J gene: TRBJ1-3
V gene: TRBV5-6
D gene: NA
CDR3 length: 15
CDR3 protein: CASSFGRQPGNTIYF

J gene: TRBJ1-5
V gene: TRBV30
D gene: TRBD1
CDR3 length: 14
CDR3 protein: CAWSVAGGKQPQHF

J gene: TRBJ2-3
V gene: TRBV29-1
D gene: TRBD1
CDR3 length: 12
CDR3 protein: CSVGTGGDTQYF

J gene: TRBJ1-2
V gene: TRBV18
D gene: TRBD1
CDR3 length: 16
CDR3 protein: CASSSGQGGANYGYTF

J gene: TRBJ2-5
V gene: TRBV6-1
D gene: TRBD2
CDR3 length: 15
CDR3 protein: CASSELAGGQETQYF

J gene: TRBJ2-5
V gene: TRBV30
D gene: NA
CDR3 length: 13
CDR3 protein: CAWSVQGTETQYF

J gene: TRBJ1-5
V gene: TRBV6-5
D gene: NA
CDR3 length: 13
CDR3 protein: CASSRAQNQPQHF

J gene: TRBJ1-1
V gene: TRBV4-3
D gene: NA
CDR3 length: 16
CDR3 protein: CASSQDRRAGFGEAFF

J gene: TRBJ1-2
V gene: TRBV4-2
D gene: NA
CDR3 length: 16
CDR3 protein: CASSQESSGQSNGYTF

J gene: TRBJ2-7
V gene: TRBV6-5
D gene: NA
CDR3 length: 14
CDR3 protein: CASRRGTSSYEQYF

J gene: TRBJ2-7
V gene: TRBV30
D gene: NA
CDR3 length: 13
CDR3 protein: CAWSKTAYYEQYF

J gene: TRBJ1-6
V gene: TRBV5-1
D gene: TRBD1
CDR3 length: 14
CDR3 protein: CASSLRQGSSPLHF

J gene: TRBJ1-2
V gene: TRBV7-2
D gene: TRBD1
CDR3 length: 18
CDR3 protein: CASSIRGTASTKSGGYTF